This T cell receptor (beta chain) emerged from a study of cytomegalovirus exposure and HLA in healthy donors. Study results and caveats: Most subjects had HLA-A and HLA-B alleles reportedly predicted accurately by TCR beta sequences. Sequencing had likely introduced a cluster of highly shared sequence variants as an artifact. Analyzed later, most CMV-associated TCR beta chains appeared HLA-restricted. An apparent linkage of common viral pathogens to several of the most significant clusters emerged in a later analysis.

The germline CDR1 and CDR2 sequences are SGDLS and YYNGEE. J lost 4 bases, V lost 3 bases, and 12 bases had no gene match. This CDR3 has 17 amino acids. The PCR was carried out with 60 Vbeta primers and 13 Jbeta primers. Measured with immunoSEQ multiplex PCR; TCRdb has only the in-frame clones, and not every one. The sample consists of 150,000 to 200,000 clones, 80% of them appearing once. To note about this clone: Its antigen remains unidentified.

Sequencing used PBMCs. J is TRBJ2-1 and V is TRBV9; 8 nucleotides line up with TRBD1. The source is a man aged 18 to 29 in good health and CMV-seropositive. The CDR3 DNA reads TGTGCCAGCAGCGCATATTCCGACAGGGGTGCGTACAATGAGCAGTTCTTC. It encodes CASSAYSDRGAYNEQFF. The full variable domain, rest sourced from reference TRBV9 and TRBJ2-1, is DSGVTQTPKHLITATGQRVTLRCSPRSGDLSVYWYQQSLDQGLQFLIQYYNGEERAKGNILERFSAQQFPDLHSELNLSSLELGDSALYFCASSAYSDRGAYNEQFFGPGTRLTVL.